What follows are 4 T cell receptor beta chains derived from one specimen sequenced in a study of T cells in Graves' hyperthyroidism and ophthalmopathy. RNA transcripts served as the template for amplifying TCR beta CDR3 regions. First-round RT-PCR with HTBI primers amplified the TCR CDR3 region. One entry per CDR3 protein results from TCRdb running MiXCR on the multiplex PCR reads. Of about 540,000 distinct CDR3 sequences listed, 35% to 55% are singletons. The sequencing sample was made of peripheral blood or thyroid tissue (not recorded which). These TCRs come from a woman younger than 35 with Graves' hyperthyroidism.

The V call is TRBV19, the J call TRBJ2-3; D is unresolved. Germline assignment: CDR1 LNHDA and CDR2 SQIVND (reference sequence). This CDR3 has 11 amino acids. This CDR3 is CSPKGTDTQYF. In DNA form, the CDR3 reads TGTTCCCCGAAGGGCACAGATACGCAGTATTTT.

This chain uses TRBV20-1 with TRBJ1-4; 7 nucleotides agree with TRBD1. The length of the CDR3 is 15 residues. CDR1 and CDR2 (germline): DFQATT, SNEGSKA (reference sequence). V lost 4 bases to trimming and J lost 4 bases; unmatched junction nucleotides: 9. CDR3 sequence (DNA): TGCAGTGCTATCCAAGGGACAGCCCTTAATGAAAAACTGTTTTTT. The encoded protein is CSAIQGTALNEKLFF.

There are many counts of this clonotype. The chain employs TRBV25-1 and TRBJ1-5; 7 bases agree with TRBD1. CDR1 is MGHDK and CDR2 is SYGVNS in the germline V gene. Trimming removed 2 bases from V and 5 bases from J; junction bases left unmatched: 3. The length of the CDR3 is 14 residues. In nucleotides, the CDR3 is TGTGCCAGCAGTGAAGGTGACAGGGATCAGCCCCAGCATTTT. Translated, it gives CASSEGDRDQPQHF.

The rearrangement uses TRBV25-1 and TRBJ1-1; D uncertain. V was clipped by 9 bases and J by 1 base, with 18 bases between them. This CDR3 has 15 amino acids. CDR1 is MGHDK and CDR2 is SYGVNS in the germline V gene. CDR3 in DNA: TGTGCCAGAAGTCCATTGGATTTTCCGAACACTGAAGCTTTCTTT. This sequence encodes CARSPLDFPNTEAFF. The whole variable domain, remainder taken from reference TRBV25-1 and TRBJ1-1, is EADIYQTPRYLVIGTGKKITLECSQTMGHDKMYWYQQDPGMELHLIHYSYGVNSTEKGDLSSESTVSRIRTEHFPLTLESARPSHTSQYLCARSPLDFPNTEAFFGQGTRLTVV.